This T cell receptor beta chain was documented in a study of CXCR3-negative and CXCR3-positive naive CD8 T cells. Across the whole study: Sequencing gave about 140 million TRB reads overall, about 1.5 +/- 0.3 million per library. Study-wide results and caveats: Both naive subsets showed comparably high diversity, and memory CD8+ cells showed much lower diversity. The study found more hydrophobic TRB CDR3s in CXCR3-positive naive cells than in CXCR3-negative naive cells.

CDR1 and CDR2 (germline): KGHSH, LQKENI. The CDR3 spans 15 residues. UMI labels and 5' RACE were used to prepare the TRB cDNA libraries. TCRdb re-called the 5' RACE reads and gives one entry per CDR3 protein, without DNA. The sample includes tens of thousands of distinct CDR3 sequences. Notes on this clonotype: Antigen specificity is unknown.

Sequenced input: naive CXCR3+ CD8+ T cells from blood. Specified subset: CD45RO-CCR7+CD27+CD95- naive CD8+ T cells expressing CXCR3 (TNR3+). V and J are TRBV18 and TRBJ2-7. The receptor was isolated from a human donor in good health. Some clones in this sample may be carry-over from other donors' samples. The CDR3 loop reads CASSPVRGSSYEQYF.